This passage covers 2 T cell receptor beta chains from one sample sequenced in a study of T-cell memory formation after mild COVID-19. TCRdb called the 5' RACE reads again in MiXCR, with one record for every CDR3 protein. The profile shows over 450,000 distinct CDR3 sequences, 20% of them singletons. The sample was PBMCs or a T cell subset sorted from them (not recorded which). These receptors all come from an adult woman who had mild COVID-19 (a few samples of this study predate the infection). Cell type and time point are not known.

The rearrangement joins TRBV12-3 or TRBV12-4 to TRBJ2-1, with TRBD1 identical over 7 bases. This CDR3 spans 15 amino acids. J lost 4 bases, V lost 9 bases, and 12 bases had no gene match. As DNA, the CDR3 is TGTGCCAGTCTTACAGGGGCTCCAATTTACAATGAGCAGTTCTTC. Its translation is CASLTGAPIYNEQFF.

In this sample, this clonotype turned up a few times. This chain links TRBV4-1 with TRBJ2-3; 10 bases match TRBD2. Trimming at V came to 1 base and at J to 2 bases, leaving 3 bases not matched to a gene. Germline V gene lookup returns CDR1 MGHRA and CDR2 YSYEKL. The length of the CDR3 is 16 residues. DNA for the CDR3: TGCGCCAGCAGCCAAGTTCTAGCGGGGGCCACAGATACGCAGTATTTT. Amino acid sequence: CASSQVLAGATDTQYF.